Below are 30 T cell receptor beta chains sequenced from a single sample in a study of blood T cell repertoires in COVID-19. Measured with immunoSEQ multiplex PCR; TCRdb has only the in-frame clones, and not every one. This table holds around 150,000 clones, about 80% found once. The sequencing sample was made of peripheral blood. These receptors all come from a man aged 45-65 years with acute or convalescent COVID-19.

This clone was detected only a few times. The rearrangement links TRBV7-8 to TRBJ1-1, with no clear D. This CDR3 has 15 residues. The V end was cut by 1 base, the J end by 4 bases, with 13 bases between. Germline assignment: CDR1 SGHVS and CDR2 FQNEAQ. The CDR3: CASSLVGGLSTEAFF. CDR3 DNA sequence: TGTGCCAGCAGCTTAGTAGGTGGGCTGAGCACTGAAGCTTTCTTT.

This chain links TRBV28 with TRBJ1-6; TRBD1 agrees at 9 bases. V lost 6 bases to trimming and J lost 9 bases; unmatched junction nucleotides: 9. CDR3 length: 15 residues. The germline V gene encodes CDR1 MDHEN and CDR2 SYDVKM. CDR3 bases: TGTGCCAGCAGGGAACAGGGGGCAAAGGGTTCACCCCTCCACTTT. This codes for CASREQGAKGSPLHF.

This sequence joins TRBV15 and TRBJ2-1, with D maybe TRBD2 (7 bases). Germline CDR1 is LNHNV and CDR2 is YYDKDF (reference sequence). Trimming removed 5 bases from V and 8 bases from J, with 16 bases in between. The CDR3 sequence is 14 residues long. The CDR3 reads CATSSLTGGDEQFF. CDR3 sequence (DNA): TGTGCCACCAGCTCACTCACGGGGGGCGATGAGCAGTTCTTC.

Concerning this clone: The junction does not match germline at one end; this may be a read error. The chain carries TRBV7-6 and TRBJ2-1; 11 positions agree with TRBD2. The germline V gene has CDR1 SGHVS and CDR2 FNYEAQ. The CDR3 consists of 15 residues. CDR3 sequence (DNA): TGTGCCAGCAGCCTAGCGGGGGGTACCCCCAATGAGCAGTTCTTC. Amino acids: CASSLAGGTPNEQFF.

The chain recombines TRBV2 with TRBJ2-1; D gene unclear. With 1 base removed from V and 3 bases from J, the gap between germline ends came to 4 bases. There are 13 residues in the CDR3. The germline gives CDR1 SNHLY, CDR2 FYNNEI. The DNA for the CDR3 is TGTGCCAGCAGTGAAGTTATCTACAATGAGCAGTTCTTC. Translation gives CASSEVIYNEQFF.

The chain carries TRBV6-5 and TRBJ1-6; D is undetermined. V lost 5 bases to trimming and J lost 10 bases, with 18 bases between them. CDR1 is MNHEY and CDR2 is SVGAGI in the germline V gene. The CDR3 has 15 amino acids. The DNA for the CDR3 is TGTGCCAGCAGTCGCCCGGGCGGGGTGGGGTCACCCCTCCACTTT. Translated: CASSRPGGVGSPLHF.

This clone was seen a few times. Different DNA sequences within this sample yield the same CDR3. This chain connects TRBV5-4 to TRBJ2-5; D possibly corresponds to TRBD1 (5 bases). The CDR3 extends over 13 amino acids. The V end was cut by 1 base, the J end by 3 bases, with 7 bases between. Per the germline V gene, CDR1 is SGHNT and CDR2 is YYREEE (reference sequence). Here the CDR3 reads CASSLRGEETQYF. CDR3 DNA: TGTGCCAGCAGCTTGAGGGGTGAAGAGACCCAGTACTTC.

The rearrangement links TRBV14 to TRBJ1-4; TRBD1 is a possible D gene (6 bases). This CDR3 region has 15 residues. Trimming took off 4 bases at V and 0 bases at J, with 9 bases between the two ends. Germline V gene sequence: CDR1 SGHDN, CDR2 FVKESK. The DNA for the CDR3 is TGTGCCAGCAGCCGGCAGGGGCCAACTAATGAAAAACTGTTTTTT. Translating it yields CASSRQGPTNEKLFF.

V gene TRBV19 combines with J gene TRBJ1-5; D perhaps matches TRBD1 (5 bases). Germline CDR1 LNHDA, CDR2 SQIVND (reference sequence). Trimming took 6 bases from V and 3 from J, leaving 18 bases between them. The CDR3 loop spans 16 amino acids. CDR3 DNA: TGTGCCAGTAGCCGGGACGCGGGACCCGACAATCAGCCCCAGCATTTT. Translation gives CASSRDAGPDNQPQHF.

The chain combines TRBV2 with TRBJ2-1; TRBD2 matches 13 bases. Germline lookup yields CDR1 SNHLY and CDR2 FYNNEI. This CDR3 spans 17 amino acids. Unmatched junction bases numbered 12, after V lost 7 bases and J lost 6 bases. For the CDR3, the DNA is TGTGCCAGCACCTCGCCCCCGGGACTAGCGGGGAGCAATGAGCAGTTCTTC. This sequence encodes CASTSPPGLAGSNEQFF.

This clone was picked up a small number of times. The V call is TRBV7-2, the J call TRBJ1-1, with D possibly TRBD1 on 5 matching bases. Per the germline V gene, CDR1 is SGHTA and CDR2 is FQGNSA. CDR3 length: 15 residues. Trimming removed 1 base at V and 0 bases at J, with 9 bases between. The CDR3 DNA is TGTGCCAGCAGCTTAGGGGGCACCCTGAACACTGAAGCTTTCTTT. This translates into CASSLGGTLNTEAFF.

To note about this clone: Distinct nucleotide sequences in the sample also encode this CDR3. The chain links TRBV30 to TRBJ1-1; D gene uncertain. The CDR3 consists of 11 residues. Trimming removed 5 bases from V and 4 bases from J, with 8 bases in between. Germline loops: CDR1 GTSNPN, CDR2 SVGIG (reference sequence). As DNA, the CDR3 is TGTGCCTGGGCGCGGGGCACTGAAGCTTTCTTT. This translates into CAWARGTEAFF.

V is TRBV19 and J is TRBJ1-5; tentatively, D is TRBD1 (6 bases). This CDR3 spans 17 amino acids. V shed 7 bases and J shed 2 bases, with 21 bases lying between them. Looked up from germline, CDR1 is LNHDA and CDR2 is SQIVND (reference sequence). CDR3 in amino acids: CASTPEQGFMGNQPQHF. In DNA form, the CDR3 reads TGTGCCAGTACCCCTGAGCAGGGGTTTATGGGCAATCAGCCCCAGCATTTT.

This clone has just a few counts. CDR3 residues: CATYDQLQENEQFF. The CDR3 DNA follows: TGTGCCACCTATGATCAACTCCAGGAAAATGAGCAGTTCTTC. The gene calls are TRBV10-3 and TRBJ2-1; D is undetermined. Germline CDR1 reads ENHRY; CDR2 reads SYGVKD. Trimming removed 10 bases at V and 7 bases at J, with 20 bases between. The CDR3 is 14 amino acids.

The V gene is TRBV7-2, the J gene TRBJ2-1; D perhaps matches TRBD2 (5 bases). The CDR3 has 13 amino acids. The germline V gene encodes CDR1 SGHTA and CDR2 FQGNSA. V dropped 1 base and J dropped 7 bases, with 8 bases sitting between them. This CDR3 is CASSLDSGNEQFF. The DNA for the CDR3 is TGTGCCAGCAGCTTAGATTCGGGGAATGAGCAGTTCTTC.

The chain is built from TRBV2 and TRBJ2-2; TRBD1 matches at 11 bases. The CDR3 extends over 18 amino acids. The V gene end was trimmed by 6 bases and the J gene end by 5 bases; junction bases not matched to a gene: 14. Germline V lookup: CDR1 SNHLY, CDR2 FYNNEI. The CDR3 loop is CASSPLRGGTGGTGELFF. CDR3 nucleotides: TGTGCCAGCAGCCCTCTCAGGGGCGGGACAGGGGGAACCGGGGAGCTGTTTTTT.

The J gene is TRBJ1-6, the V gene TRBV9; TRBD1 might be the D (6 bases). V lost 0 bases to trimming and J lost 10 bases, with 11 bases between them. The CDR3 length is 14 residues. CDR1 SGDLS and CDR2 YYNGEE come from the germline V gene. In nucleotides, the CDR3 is TGTGCCAGCAGCGTAGATGGGGGCGGATCACCCCTCCACTTT. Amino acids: CASSVDGGGSPLHF.

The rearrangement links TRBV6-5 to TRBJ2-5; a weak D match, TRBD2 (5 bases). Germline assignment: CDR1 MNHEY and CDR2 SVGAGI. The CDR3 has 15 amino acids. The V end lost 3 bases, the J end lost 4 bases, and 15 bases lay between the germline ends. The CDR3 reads CASSYGQTRGETQYF. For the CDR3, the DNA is TGTGCCAGCAGTTATGGGCAAACTCGGGGAGAGACCCAGTACTTC.

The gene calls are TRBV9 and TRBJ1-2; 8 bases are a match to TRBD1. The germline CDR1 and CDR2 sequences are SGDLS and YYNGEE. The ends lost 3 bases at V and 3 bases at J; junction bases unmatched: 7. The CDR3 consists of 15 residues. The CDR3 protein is CASSAHQGADYGYTF. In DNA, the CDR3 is TGTGCCAGCAGCGCTCACCAGGGGGCGGACTATGGCTACACCTTC.

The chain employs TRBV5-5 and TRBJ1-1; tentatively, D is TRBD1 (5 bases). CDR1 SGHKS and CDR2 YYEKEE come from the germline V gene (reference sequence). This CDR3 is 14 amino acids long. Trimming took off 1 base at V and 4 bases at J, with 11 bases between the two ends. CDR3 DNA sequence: TGTGCCAGCAGCTTGTCAGCGGGGCCCACTGAAGCTTTCTTT. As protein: CASSLSAGPTEAFF.

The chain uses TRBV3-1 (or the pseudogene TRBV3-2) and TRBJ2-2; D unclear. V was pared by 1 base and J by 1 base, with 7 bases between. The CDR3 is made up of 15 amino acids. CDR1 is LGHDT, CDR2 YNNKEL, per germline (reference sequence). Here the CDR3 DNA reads TGTGCCAGCAGCCAAGCAAACAGGAACACCGGGGAGCTGTTTTTT. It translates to CASSQANRNTGELFF.

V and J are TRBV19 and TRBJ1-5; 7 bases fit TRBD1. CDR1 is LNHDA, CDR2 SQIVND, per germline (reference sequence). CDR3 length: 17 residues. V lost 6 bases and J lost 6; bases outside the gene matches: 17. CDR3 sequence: CASSKDRVVSSGQPQHF. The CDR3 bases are TGTGCCAGTAGCAAAGACAGGGTGGTTTCCTCGGGTCAGCCCCAGCATTTT.

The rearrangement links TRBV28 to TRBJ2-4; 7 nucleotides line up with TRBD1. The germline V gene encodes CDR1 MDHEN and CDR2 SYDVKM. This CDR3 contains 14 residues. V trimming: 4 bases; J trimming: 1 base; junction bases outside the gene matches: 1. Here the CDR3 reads CASSSTGAKNIQYF. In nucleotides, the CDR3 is TGTGCCAGCAGTTCGACAGGGGCCAAAAACATTCAGTACTTC.

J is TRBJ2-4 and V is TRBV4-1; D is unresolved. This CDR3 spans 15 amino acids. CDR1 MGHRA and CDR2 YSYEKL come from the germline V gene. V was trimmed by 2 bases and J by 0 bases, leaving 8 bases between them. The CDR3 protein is CASSQPTGAKNIQYF. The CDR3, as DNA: TGCGCCAGCAGCCAACCCACCGGAGCCAAAAACATTCAGTACTTC.

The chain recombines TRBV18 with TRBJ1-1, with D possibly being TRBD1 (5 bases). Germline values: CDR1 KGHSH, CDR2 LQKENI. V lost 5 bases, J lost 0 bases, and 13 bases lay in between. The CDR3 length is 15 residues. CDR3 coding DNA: TGTGCCAGCTCAACTCGACAGAGAATGAACACTGAAGCTTTCTTT. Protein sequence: CASSTRQRMNTEAFF.

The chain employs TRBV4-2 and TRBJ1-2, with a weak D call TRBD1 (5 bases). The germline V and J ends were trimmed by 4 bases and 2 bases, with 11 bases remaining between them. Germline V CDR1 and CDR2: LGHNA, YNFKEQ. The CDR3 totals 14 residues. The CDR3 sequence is CASSPQSGNYGYTF. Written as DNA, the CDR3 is TGTGCCAGCAGCCCACAGTCAGGGAACTATGGCTACACCTTC.

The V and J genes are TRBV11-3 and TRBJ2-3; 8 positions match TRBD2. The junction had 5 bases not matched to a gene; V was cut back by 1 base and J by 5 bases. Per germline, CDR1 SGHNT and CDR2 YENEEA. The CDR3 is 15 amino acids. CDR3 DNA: TGTGCCAGCAGCTTAGGCGGGGGGCGGGAAGATACGCAGTATTTT. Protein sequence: CASSLGGGREDTQYF.

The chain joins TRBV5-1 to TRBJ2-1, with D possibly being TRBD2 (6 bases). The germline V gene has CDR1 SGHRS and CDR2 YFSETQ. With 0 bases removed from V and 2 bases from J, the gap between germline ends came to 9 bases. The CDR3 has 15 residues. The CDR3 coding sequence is TGCGCCAGCAGCTTGGGTAGCGGCCCCTACAATGAGCAGTTCTTC. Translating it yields CASSLGSGPYNEQFF.

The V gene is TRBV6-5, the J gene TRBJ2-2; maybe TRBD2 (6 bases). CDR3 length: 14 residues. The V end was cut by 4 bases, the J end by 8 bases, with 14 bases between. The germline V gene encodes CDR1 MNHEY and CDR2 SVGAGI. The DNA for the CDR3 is TGTGCCAGCAGTTGGCGGGGACTCCAAGGGGAGCTGTTTTTT. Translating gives CASSWRGLQGELFF.

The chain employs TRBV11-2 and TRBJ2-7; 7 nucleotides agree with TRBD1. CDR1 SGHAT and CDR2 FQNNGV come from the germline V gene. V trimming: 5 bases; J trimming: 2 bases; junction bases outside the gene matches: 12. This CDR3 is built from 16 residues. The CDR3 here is CASSPLTRQGTYEQYF. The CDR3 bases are TGTGCCAGCAGCCCCTTGACGAGACAGGGAACCTACGAGCAGTACTTC.